The rows below give T cell receptor beta chains drawn from one sample of a study of PD-L1 blockade in urothelial cancer. TCRdb's copy holds only in-frame clones and misses some; the assay was immunoSEQ multiplex PCR. The table records 65,000 to 85,000 clones, 85% to 95% of them present only once. The sample was PBMCs, taken around atezolizumab (anti-PD-L1) treatment. These receptors all stem from a woman at least 80 years old with urothelial cancer. Each CDR3 is given with its conserved first and last residue. Fields, in order: V gene, D gene, J gene, clone size, CDR3 protein, CDR3 DNA. D genes are given only for firm matches. Clone size, where shown, is once, few, many, or a class for clones that have expanded.

v_gene: TRBV11-3
d_gene: TRBD1
j_gene: TRBJ1-1
abundance: once
CDR3aa: CASSKGPGQGFSNTEAFF
CDR3nt: TGTGCCAGCAGCAAAGGTCCGGGACAGGGTTTTTCGAACACTGAAGCTTTCTTT

v_gene: TRBV5-1
d_gene: NA
j_gene: TRBJ2-3
abundance: NA
CDR3aa: CASSLEPGVSTDTQYF
CDR3nt: TGCGCCAGCAGCTTGGAGCCAGGGGTTAGCACAGATACGCAGTATTTT

v_gene: TRBV5-1
d_gene: TRBD2
j_gene: TRBJ2-7
abundance: NA
CDR3aa: CASSWGSGGRPEEQYF
CDR3nt: TGCGCCAGCAGCTGGGGGTCGGGCGGGAGGCCGGAAGAGCAGTACTTC

v_gene: TRBV10-2
d_gene: NA
j_gene: TRBJ1-2
abundance: NA
CDR3aa: CASREDFYVWGYTF
CDR3nt: TGCGCCAGCAGGGAGGACTTTTACGTGTGGGGCTACACCTTC

v_gene: TRBV9
d_gene: NA
j_gene: TRBJ2-7
abundance: NA
CDR3aa: CASSVATGDYEQYF
CDR3nt: TGTGCCAGCAGCGTAGCCACCGGGGACTACGAGCAGTACTTC

v_gene: TRBV30
d_gene: TRBD1
j_gene: TRBJ2-7
abundance: NA
CDR3aa: CAWSVLQGAGEQYF
CDR3nt: TGTGCCTGGAGTGTACTACAGGGGGCAGGAGAGCAGTACTTC

v_gene: TRBV5-1
d_gene: NA
j_gene: TRBJ2-1
abundance: NA
CDR3aa: CASSLGRRSNNEQFF
CDR3nt: TGCGCCAGCAGCTTGGGTCGGCGGTCTAACAATGAGCAGTTCTTC

v_gene: TRBV10-3
d_gene: TRBD2
j_gene: TRBJ2-6
abundance: NA
CDR3aa: CAITGTSGRAGANVLTF
CDR3nt: TGTGCCATCACCGGGACTAGCGGGAGGGCTGGGGCCAACGTCCTGACTTTC

v_gene: TRBV4-2
d_gene: TRBD2
j_gene: TRBJ2-7
abundance: NA
CDR3aa: CASSQGTSGFSSYEQYF
CDR3nt: TGTGCCAGCAGCCAAGGGACTAGCGGCTTCAGCTCCTACGAGCAGTACTTC

v_gene: TRBV25-1
d_gene: NA
j_gene: TRBJ2-2
abundance: NA
CDR3aa: CASSGPGTGELFF
CDR3nt: TGTGCCAGCAGTGGCCCGGGGACCGGGGAGCTGTTTTTT

v_gene: TRBV7-8
d_gene: TRBD2
j_gene: TRBJ2-1
abundance: NA
CDR3aa: CASSSQTSPYFGEQFF
CDR3nt: TGTGCCAGCAGCTCCCAGACTAGCCCCTATTTTGGGGAGCAGTTCTTC

v_gene: TRBV30
d_gene: TRBD2
j_gene: TRBJ2-3
abundance: once
CDR3aa: CAWRGLDTDTQYF
CDR3nt: TGTGCCTGGAGGGGACTAGACACAGATACGCAGTATTTT

v_gene: TRBV5-4
d_gene: TRBD2
j_gene: TRBJ2-7
abundance: NA
CDR3aa: CASSLGEREFSYEQYF
CDR3nt: TGTGCCAGCAGCTTGGGGGAGCGGGAGTTCTCCTACGAGCAGTACTTC

v_gene: TRBV7-6
d_gene: NA
j_gene: TRBJ2-1
abundance: NA
CDR3aa: CASSLGGSYNEQFF
CDR3nt: TGTGCCAGCAGCTTAGGAGGATCCTACAATGAGCAGTTCTTC

v_gene: TRBV29-1
d_gene: NA
j_gene: TRBJ1-1
abundance: once
CDR3aa: CSVGQARGEAFF
CDR3nt: TGCAGCGTTGGGCAGGCCCGGGGGGAAGCTTTCTTT

v_gene: TRBV2
d_gene: NA
j_gene: TRBJ2-5
abundance: NA
CDR3aa: CASSEFFSETQYF
CDR3nt: TGTGCCAGCAGTGAATTCTTTTCGGAGACCCAGTACTTC

v_gene: TRBV2
d_gene: NA
j_gene: TRBJ1-1
abundance: NA
CDR3aa: CASSEFTEKTEAFF
CDR3nt: TGTGCCAGCAGTGAGTTTACAGAAAAGACTGAAGCTTTCTTT

v_gene: TRBV5-8
d_gene: NA
j_gene: TRBJ1-5
abundance: NA
CDR3aa: CASSFRGGAWGNQPQHF
CDR3nt: TGTGCCAGCAGCTTCCGGGGGGGGGCTTGGGGCAATCAGCCCCAGCATTTT

v_gene: TRBV9
d_gene: TRBD1
j_gene: TRBJ2-7
abundance: once
CDR3aa: CASSATGGGYEQYF
CDR3nt: TGTGCCAGCAGCGCGACAGGGGGCGGCTACGAGCAGTACTTC

v_gene: TRBV7-8
d_gene: NA
j_gene: TRBJ2-2
abundance: NA
CDR3aa: CASSLALQPTGELFF
CDR3nt: TGTGCCAGCAGCTTAGCGCTACAGCCCACCGGGGAGCTGTTTTTT

v_gene: TRBV12-5
d_gene: TRBD2
j_gene: TRBJ2-1
abundance: NA
CDR3aa: CASAHGLAGATSSYNEQFF
CDR3nt: TGTGCTAGTGCCCACGGCCTAGCGGGAGCCACGAGCTCCTACAATGAGCAGTTCTTC

v_gene: TRBV18
d_gene: NA
j_gene: TRBJ1-1
abundance: NA
CDR3aa: CASSIDWNTEAFF
CDR3nt: TGTGCCAGCTCAATTGACTGGAACACTGAAGCTTTCTTT

v_gene: TRBV25-1
d_gene: TRBD2
j_gene: TRBJ2-1
abundance: NA
CDR3aa: CASSEYASPSGSANEQFF
CDR3nt: TGTGCCAGCAGTGAATACGCCTCCCCTAGCGGGAGCGCGAATGAGCAGTTCTTC

v_gene: TRBV7-2
d_gene: TRBD2
j_gene: TRBJ2-7
abundance: NA
CDR3aa: CASSVTSGRYEQYF
CDR3nt: TGTGCCAGCAGCGTAACTAGCGGGAGATACGAGCAGTACTTC

v_gene: TRBV4-1
d_gene: TRBD2
j_gene: TRBJ2-1
abundance: NA
CDR3aa: CASSQEERGSKAYNEQFF
CDR3nt: TGCGCCAGCAGCCAAGAGGAACGCGGGAGTAAGGCCTACAATGAGCAGTTCTTC

v_gene: TRBV27
d_gene: TRBD2
j_gene: TRBJ2-1
abundance: NA
CDR3aa: CASSSLAGAYNEQFF
CDR3nt: TGTGCCAGCAGTTCCCTAGCGGGAGCTTACAATGAGCAGTTCTTC

v_gene: TRBV19
d_gene: TRBD1
j_gene: TRBJ1-5
abundance: NA
CDR3aa: CASSGDRGLGPQHF
CDR3nt: TGTGCCAGTAGTGGGGACAGGGGGCTAGGGCCCCAGCATTTT

v_gene: TRBV10-2
d_gene: NA
j_gene: TRBJ2-7
abundance: NA
CDR3aa: CASSERGSPNEQYF
CDR3nt: TGCGCCAGCAGTGAGAGAGGGAGTCCAAACGAGCAGTACTTC

v_gene: TRBV7-2
d_gene: NA
j_gene: TRBJ2-1
abundance: once
CDR3aa: CASSLGGTSYNEQFF
CDR3nt: TGTGCCAGCAGCTTAGGAGGGACTTCCTACAATGAGCAGTTCTTC

v_gene: TRBV7-6
d_gene: NA
j_gene: TRBJ2-3
abundance: once
CDR3aa: CASSRTAGFDTQYF
CDR3nt: TGTGCCAGCAGCCGAACAGCGGGTTTTGATACGCAGTATTTT

v_gene: TRBV15
d_gene: TRBD2
j_gene: TRBJ2-2
abundance: NA
CDR3aa: CATSTGLAGGPGELFF
CDR3nt: TGTGCCACCAGCACCGGACTAGCGGGAGGGCCCGGGGAGCTGTTTTTT

v_gene: TRBV9
d_gene: TRBD1
j_gene: TRBJ2-5
abundance: NA
CDR3aa: CASSTGRTGVAQETQYF
CDR3nt: TGTGCCAGCAGTACTGGAAGGACAGGGGTCGCTCAAGAGACCCAGTACTTC

v_gene: TRBV5-1
d_gene: NA
j_gene: TRBJ2-5
abundance: NA
CDR3aa: CASSRSREETQYF
CDR3nt: TGCGCCAGCAGCCGATCTAGGGAGGAGACCCAGTACTTC

v_gene: TRBV19
d_gene: NA
j_gene: TRBJ1-5
abundance: NA
CDR3aa: CASSMRHLNQPQHF
CDR3nt: TGTGCCAGTAGTATGAGACACCTGAATCAGCCCCAGCATTTT

v_gene: TRBV7-8
d_gene: TRBD1
j_gene: TRBJ1-1
abundance: once
CDR3aa: CASSWRTGGATEAFF
CDR3nt: TGTGCCAGCAGCTGGCGGACAGGGGGCGCGACTGAAGCTTTCTTT

v_gene: TRBV10-2
d_gene: NA
j_gene: TRBJ2-6
abundance: NA
CDR3aa: CASSVGGANVLTF
CDR3nt: TGCGCCAGCAGTGTCGGTGGGGCCAACGTCCTGACTTTC

v_gene: TRBV29-1
d_gene: NA
j_gene: TRBJ1-1
abundance: NA
CDR3aa: CSVEETGIMNTEAFF
CDR3nt: TGCAGCGTTGAAGAAACAGGGATAATGAACACTGAAGCTTTCTTT